This T cell receptor (beta chain) was found in a study of immune evolution from preneoplasia to lung adenocarcinoma. The study's findings and limits: Top clone share appeared to fall from AAH through AIS, MIA, adenocarcinoma.

Resections took place in Japan or China from the mid-2010s to the late 2010s. H&E slides confirmed each diagnosis, reviewed by two pathologists independently. Nucleic acids came from premalignant or tumor cells enriched by macro-dissection. Only in-frame clones appear in the TCRdb table, and some are missing; sequencing was by immunoSEQ multiplex PCR. Found here are around 4,100 clones, about nine tenths of them singletons; the top ten hold around 4.2%. Germline CDR1 reads SGHRS; CDR2 reads YFSETQ. The CDR3 spans 16 residues. V was pared by 4 bases and J by 1 base, with 12 bases between. Regarding this clone: Its antigen is undetermined.

This receptor was taken from an older donor with lung adenocarcinoma. The chain joins TRBV5-1 to TRBJ2-6; D uncertain. Material for sequencing was FFPE minimally invasive lung adenocarcinoma tissue. The CDR3 here is CASSLRSESGANVLTF. As DNA, the CDR3 is TGCGCCAGCAGCCTCCGGTCCGAATCTGGGGCCAACGTCCTGACTTTC.